Shown below are 16 T cell receptor beta chains from a single sample sequenced in a study of blood T cell repertoires in COVID-19. The table came from immunoSEQ multiplex PCR; TCRdb's copy has only in-frame clones and leaves some out. The table has 150,000 or so clones, roughly 80% seen once. Sequencing input: peripheral blood. These receptors were collected from a woman aged 40 to 50 with active or convalescent COVID-19.

The rearrangement links TRBV28 to TRBJ2-5; a weak D match, TRBD2 (5 bases). V was trimmed by 7 bases and J by 5 bases, leaving 14 bases between them. The CDR3 is made up of 13 amino acids. Germline values: CDR1 MDHEN, CDR2 SYDVKM. CDR3 protein: CASTGLAAETQYF. CDR3 nucleotide sequence: TGTGCCAGCACGGGCCTAGCCGCCGAGACCCAGTACTTC.

The chain combines TRBV7-2 with TRBJ2-5; 7 bases agree with TRBD2. V was clipped by 2 bases and J by 2 bases; unmatched bases: 8. Looked up from germline, CDR1 is SGHTA and CDR2 is FQGNSA. The CDR3 covers 16 residues. The CDR3 spells CASSLLVGLEQETQYF. CDR3 sequence (DNA): TGTGCCAGCAGCTTATTGGTTGGACTAGAACAAGAGACCCAGTACTTC. Full variable domain (outside the CDR3, taken from reference TRBV7-2 and TRBJ2-5): GAGVSQSPSNKVTEKGKDVELRCDPISGHTALYWYRQSLGQGLEFLIYFQGNSAPDKSGLPSDRFSAERTGGSVSTLTIQRTQQEDSAVYLCASSLLVGLEQETQYFGPGTRLLVL.

The DNA for the CDR3 is TGCGCCAGCAGCTCCCCTTCGGGTATGAACACTGAAGCTTTCTTT. As protein: CASSSPSGMNTEAFF. This chain connects TRBV5-1 to TRBJ1-1, with unresolved D. V was pared by 3 bases and J by 0 bases, with 12 bases between. The V gene's germline CDR1 is SGHRS and CDR2 YFSETQ. This CDR3 has 15 amino acids.

This clone was counted between two and nine times. The chain has TRBV5-1 and TRBJ2-1, with 9 positions matching TRBD1. The length of the CDR3 is 13 residues. V lost 5 bases, J lost 9 bases, and 6 bases stayed unmatched. Germline CDR1 reads SGHRS; CDR2 reads YFSETQ. In DNA form, the CDR3 reads TGCGCCAGCAGGGACACAGGGGGCGGTGAGCAGTTCTTC. Amino acid sequence: CASRDTGGGEQFF. Full variable domain (missing parts from reference TRBV5-1 and TRBJ2-1): KAGVTQTPRYLIKTRGQQVTLSCSPISGHRSVSWYQQTPGQGLQFLFEYFSETQRNKGNFPGRFSGRQFSNSRSEMNVSTLELGDSALYLCASRDTGGGEQFFGPGTRLTVL.

The gene calls are TRBV5-6 and TRBJ1-2, with D unclear. CDR1 is SGHDT and CDR2 is YYEEEE in the germline V gene. V lost 4 bases and J 0 bases, leaving 10 bases between the germline ends. The CDR3 consists of 14 residues. The CDR3 nucleotides read TGTGCCAGCAGCAACGACATAACTAACTATGGCTACACCTTC. It translates to CASSNDITNYGYTF.

V gene TRBV6-4 combines with J gene TRBJ1-6, with 12 bases fitting TRBD1. V gave up 6 bases and J gave up 10 bases; unmatched junction bases: 7. The CDR3 runs 15 residues. Germline loops: CDR1 MRHNA, CDR2 SNTAGT. The CDR3 reads CASRLGTGGESPLHF. The DNA of the CDR3 is TGTGCCAGCAGACTCGGGACAGGGGGCGAGTCACCCCTCCACTTT.

The J gene is TRBJ2-3, the V gene TRBV19, with 8 bases lining up with TRBD1. Germline V gene lookup returns CDR1 LNHDA and CDR2 SQIVND (reference sequence). This CDR3 has 14 residues. V was clipped by 4 bases and J by 1 base; unmatched bases: 1. The chain's CDR3 is CASSTGQGTDTQYF. For the CDR3, the DNA is TGTGCCAGTAGTACGGGACAGGGCACAGATACGCAGTATTTT.

The J gene is TRBJ1-6, the V gene TRBV5-6; maybe TRBD1 (6 bases). The germline V gene encodes CDR1 SGHDT and CDR2 YYEEEE. V was cut by 1 base and J by 5 bases, with 22 bases left in between. This CDR3 is built from 19 residues. CDR3 sequence (DNA): TGTGCCAGCAGCTTGAGGGGGACAACCCGGGACGGAGATAATTCACCCCTCCACTTT. It encodes CASSLRGTTRDGDNSPLHF.

This clone was counted once. V usage is TRBV9 and J usage is TRBJ2-1; 13 bases match TRBD2. In germline, CDR1 is SGDLS, CDR2 YYNGEE. The CDR3 runs to 15 residues. Trimming took 4 bases from V and 8 from J; bases not matched to a gene: 6. The CDR3 sequence: CASSPRTSGSYEQFF. CDR3 DNA sequence: TGTGCCAGCAGCCCACGGACTAGCGGGAGCTATGAGCAGTTCTTC.

The chain has TRBV28 and TRBJ1-5; tentatively, D is TRBD1 (6 bases). The CDR3 sequence is 14 residues long. V lost 3 bases, J lost 7 bases, and 13 bases lay in between. CDR1 and CDR2 from the germline V gene are MDHEN and SYDVKM. Here the CDR3 reads CASSFGSGDQPQHF. For the CDR3, the DNA is TGTGCCAGCAGTTTTGGATCAGGGGACCAGCCCCAGCATTTT.

The genes are TRBV11-2 and TRBJ2-7, with D hard to call. The CDR3 spans 17 residues. Trimming took 0 bases from V and 0 from J, leaving 15 bases between them. Germline V gene sequence: CDR1 SGHAT, CDR2 FQNNGV. The CDR3 DNA reads TGTGCCAGCAGCTTAGATGGGCGTCTTGGTAGCTCCTACGAGCAGTACTTC. Translation gives CASSLDGRLGSSYEQYF.

The chain couples TRBV28 to TRBJ2-7, with TRBD2 matching over 11 bases. V shed 5 bases and J 0 bases; nucleotides not matched to a gene: 12. Germline V gene sequence: CDR1 MDHEN, CDR2 SYDVKM. The CDR3 sequence is 18 residues long. The CDR3 bases are TGTGCCAGCAGTCCCCCCCTTGGGACTAGCGGCAGCTCCTACGAGCAGTACTTC. It encodes CASSPPLGTSGSSYEQYF. The full variable domain, with the rest looked up from reference TRBV28 and TRBJ2-7, is DVKVTQSSRYLVKRTGEKVFLECVQDMDHENMFWYRQDPGLGLRLIYFSYDVKMKEKGDIPEGYSVSREKKERFSLILESASTNQTSMYLCASSPPLGTSGSSYEQYFGPGTRLTVT.

The CDR3 coding sequence is TGTGCCAGCAGTGAAGGGGAGATAAACACTGAAGCTTTCTTT. The encoded protein is CASSEGEINTEAFF. V is TRBV2 and J is TRBJ1-1; D unresolved. This CDR3 spans 14 amino acids. Germline CDR1 SNHLY, CDR2 FYNNEI. Trimming removed 1 base at V and 2 bases at J, with 8 bases between.

The V call is TRBV28, the J call TRBJ2-2; D possibly corresponds to TRBD2 (6 bases). The CDR3 extends over 14 amino acids. In germline, CDR1 is MDHEN, CDR2 SYDVKM. The V gene lost 6 bases and the J gene lost 8 bases, with 16 bases spanning the gap. DNA of the CDR3: TGTGCCAGCAGGGGGACTGTAGGGTCGGGGGAGCTGTTTTTT. Its translation is CASRGTVGSGELFF.

The chain is built from TRBV19 and TRBJ2-7, with 10 bases aligning to TRBD2. The length of the CDR3 is 16 residues. The germline gives CDR1 LNHDA, CDR2 SQIVND (reference sequence). V lost 4 bases, J lost 3 bases, and 9 bases stayed unmatched. The chain's CDR3 is CASSRGWTSGFYEQYF. The CDR3 nucleotides are TGTGCCAGTAGTAGGGGGTGGACTAGCGGCTTCTACGAGCAGTACTTC.

This chain uses TRBV24-1 with TRBJ2-5, with TRBD2 identical over 12 bases. V trimming: 4 bases; J trimming: 4 bases; junction bases outside the gene matches: 6. CDR1 KGHDR and CDR2 SFDVKD come from the germline V gene. The CDR3 has 16 amino acids. The CDR3 here is CATSDPGLAGRETQYF. Written as DNA, the CDR3 is TGTGCCACCAGTGACCCGGGACTAGCGGGTAGAGAGACCCAGTACTTC.